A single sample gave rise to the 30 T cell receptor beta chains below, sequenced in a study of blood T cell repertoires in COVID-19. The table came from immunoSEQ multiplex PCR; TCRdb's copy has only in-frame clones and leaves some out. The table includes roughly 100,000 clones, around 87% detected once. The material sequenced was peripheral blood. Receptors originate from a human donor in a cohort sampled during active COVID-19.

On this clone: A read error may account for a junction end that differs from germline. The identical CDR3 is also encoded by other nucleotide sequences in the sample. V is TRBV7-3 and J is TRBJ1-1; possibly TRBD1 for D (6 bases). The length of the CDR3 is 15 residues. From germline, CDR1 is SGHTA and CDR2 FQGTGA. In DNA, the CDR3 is TGTGCCAGCAGTTTAAAGGGGGGGCTGAACACTGAAGCTTTCTTT. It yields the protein CASSLKGGLNTEAFF.

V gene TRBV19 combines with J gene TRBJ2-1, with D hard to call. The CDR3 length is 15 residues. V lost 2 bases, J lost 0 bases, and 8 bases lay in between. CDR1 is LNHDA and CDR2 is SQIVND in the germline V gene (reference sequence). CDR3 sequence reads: CASSISGFSYNEQFF. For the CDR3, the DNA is TGTGCCAGTAGTATATCCGGGTTCTCCTACAATGAGCAGTTCTTC.

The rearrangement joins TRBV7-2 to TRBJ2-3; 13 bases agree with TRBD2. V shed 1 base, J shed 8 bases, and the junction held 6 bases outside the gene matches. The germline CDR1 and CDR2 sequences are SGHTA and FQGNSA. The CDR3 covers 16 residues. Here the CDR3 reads CASSLVGLAGAGTQYF. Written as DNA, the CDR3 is TGTGCCAGCAGCTTAGTAGGACTAGCGGGAGCGGGTACGCAGTATTTT. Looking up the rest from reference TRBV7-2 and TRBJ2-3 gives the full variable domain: GAGVSQSPSNKVTEKGKDVELRCDPISGHTALYWYRQSLGQGLEFLIYFQGNSAPDKSGLPSDRFSAERTGGSVSTLTIQRTQQEDSAVYLCASSLVGLAGAGTQYFGPGTRLTVL.

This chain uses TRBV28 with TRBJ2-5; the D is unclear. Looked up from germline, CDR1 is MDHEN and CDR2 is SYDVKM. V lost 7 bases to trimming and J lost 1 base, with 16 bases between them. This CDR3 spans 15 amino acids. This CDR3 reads CASTTSVYFQETQYF. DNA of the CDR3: TGTGCCAGCACCACTTCTGTGTATTTCCAAGAGACCCAGTACTTC.

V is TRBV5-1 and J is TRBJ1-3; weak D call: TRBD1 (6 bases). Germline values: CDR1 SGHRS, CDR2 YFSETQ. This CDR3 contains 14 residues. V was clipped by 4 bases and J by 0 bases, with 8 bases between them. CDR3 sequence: CASSMTGSGNTIYF. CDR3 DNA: TGCGCCAGCAGCATGACAGGCTCTGGAAACACCATATATTTT. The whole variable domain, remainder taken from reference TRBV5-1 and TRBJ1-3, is KAGVTQTPRYLIKTRGQQVTLSCSPISGHRSVSWYQQTPGQGLQFLFEYFSETQRNKGNFPGRFSGRQFSNSRSEMNVSTLELGDSALYLCASSMTGSGNTIYFGEGSWLTVV.

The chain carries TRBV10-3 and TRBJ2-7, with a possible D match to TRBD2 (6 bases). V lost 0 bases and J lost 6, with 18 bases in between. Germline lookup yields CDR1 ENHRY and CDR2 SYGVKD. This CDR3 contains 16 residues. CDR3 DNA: TGTGCCATCAGTGAGTCGAAAGGGTTATTGGAGGGCGAGCAGTACTTC. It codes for CAISESKGLLEGEQYF.

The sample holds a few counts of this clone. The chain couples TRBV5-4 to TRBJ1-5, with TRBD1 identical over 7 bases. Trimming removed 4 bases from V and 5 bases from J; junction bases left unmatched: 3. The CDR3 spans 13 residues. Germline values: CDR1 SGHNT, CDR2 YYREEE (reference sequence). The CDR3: CASSLDRDQPQHF. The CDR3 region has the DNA TGTGCCAGCAGCCTCGACAGGGATCAGCCCCAGCATTTT.

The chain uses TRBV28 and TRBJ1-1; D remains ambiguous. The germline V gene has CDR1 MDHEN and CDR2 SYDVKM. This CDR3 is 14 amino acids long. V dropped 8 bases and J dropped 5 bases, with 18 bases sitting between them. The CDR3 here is CASGRDQSLTEAFF. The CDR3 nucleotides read TGTGCCAGCGGGCGAGACCAGTCGCTAACTGAAGCTTTCTTT.

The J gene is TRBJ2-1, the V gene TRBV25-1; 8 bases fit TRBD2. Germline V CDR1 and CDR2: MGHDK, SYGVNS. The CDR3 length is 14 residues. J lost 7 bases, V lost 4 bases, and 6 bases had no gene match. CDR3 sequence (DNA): TGTGCCAGCAGTGGGCTAGCGGGTCGGAATGAGCAGTTCTTC. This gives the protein CASSGLAGRNEQFF. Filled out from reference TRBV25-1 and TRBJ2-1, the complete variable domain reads EADIYQTPRYLVIGTGKKITLECSQTMGHDKMYWYQQDPGMELHLIHYSYGVNSTEKGDLSSESTVSRIRTEHFPLTLESARPSHTSQYLCASSGLAGRNEQFFGPGTRLTVL.

The CDR3 bases are TGTGCCAGCAGCTTAGCGCGGGCAGGACCTACCTATGGCTACACCTTC. It translates to CASSLARAGPTYGYTF. The V call is TRBV7-8, the J call TRBJ1-2; no reliable D call. The germline V and J ends were trimmed by 0 bases and 4 bases, with 15 bases remaining between them. Germline V gene lookup returns CDR1 SGHVS and CDR2 FQNEAQ. The CDR3 has 16 residues.

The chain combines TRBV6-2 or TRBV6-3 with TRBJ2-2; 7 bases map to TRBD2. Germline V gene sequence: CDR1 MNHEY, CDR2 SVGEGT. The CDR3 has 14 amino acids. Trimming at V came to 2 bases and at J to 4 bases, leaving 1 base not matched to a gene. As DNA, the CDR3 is TGTGCCAGCAGTTACAGCGGGACCACCGGGGAGCTGTTTTTT. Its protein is CASSYSGTTGELFF.

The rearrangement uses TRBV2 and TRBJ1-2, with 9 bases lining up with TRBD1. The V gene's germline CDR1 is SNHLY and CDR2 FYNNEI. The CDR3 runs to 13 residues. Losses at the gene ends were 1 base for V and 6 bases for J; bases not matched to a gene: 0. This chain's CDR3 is CASSEDRGHGYTF. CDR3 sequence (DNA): TGTGCCAGCAGTGAAGACAGGGGGCATGGCTACACCTTC.

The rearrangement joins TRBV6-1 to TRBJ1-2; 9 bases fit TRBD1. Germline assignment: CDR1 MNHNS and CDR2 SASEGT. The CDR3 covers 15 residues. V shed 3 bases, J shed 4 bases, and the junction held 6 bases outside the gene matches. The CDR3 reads CASSDNRGPVYGYTF. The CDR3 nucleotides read TGTGCCAGCAGTGACAACAGGGGGCCGGTCTATGGCTACACCTTC.

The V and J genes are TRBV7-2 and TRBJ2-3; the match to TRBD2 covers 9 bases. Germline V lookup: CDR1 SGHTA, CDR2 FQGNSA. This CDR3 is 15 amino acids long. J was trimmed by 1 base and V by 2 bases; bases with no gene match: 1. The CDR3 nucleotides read TGTGCCAGCAGCTTACTAGCGGGACGCACAGATACGCAGTATTTT. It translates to CASSLLAGRTDTQYF. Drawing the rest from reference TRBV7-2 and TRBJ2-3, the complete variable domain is GAGVSQSPSNKVTEKGKDVELRCDPISGHTALYWYRQSLGQGLEFLIYFQGNSAPDKSGLPSDRFSAERTGGSVSTLTIQRTQQEDSAVYLCASSLLAGRTDTQYFGPGTRLTVL.

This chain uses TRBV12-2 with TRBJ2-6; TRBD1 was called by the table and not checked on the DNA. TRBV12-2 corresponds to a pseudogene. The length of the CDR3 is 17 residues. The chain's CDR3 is CASRIRGQKTGANVLTF. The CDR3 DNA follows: TGTGCAAGTCGCATAAGGGGACAGAAGACTGGGGCCAACGTCCTGACTTTC.

The CDR3 DNA follows: TGTGCCAGTAGTACCGGGACAGTTTCACCCCTCCACTTT. It is translated as CASSTGTVSPLHF. The chain couples TRBV19 to TRBJ1-6; TRBD1 agrees at 7 bases. The V and J ends lost 4 bases and 9 bases, in that order; junction bases with no gene match: 3. This CDR3 is 13 amino acids long. Germline lookup yields CDR1 LNHDA and CDR2 SQIVND (reference sequence).

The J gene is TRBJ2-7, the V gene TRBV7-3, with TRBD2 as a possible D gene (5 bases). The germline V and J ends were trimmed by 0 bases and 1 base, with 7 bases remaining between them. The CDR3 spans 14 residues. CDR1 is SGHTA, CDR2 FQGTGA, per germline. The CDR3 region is CASSLTEDSYEQYF. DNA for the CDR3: TGTGCCAGCAGCTTAACGGAGGATTCCTACGAGCAGTACTTC. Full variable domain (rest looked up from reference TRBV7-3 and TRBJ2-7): GAGVSQTPSNKVTEKGKYVELRCDPISGHTALYWYRQSLGQGPEFLIYFQGTGAADDSGLPNDRFFAVRPEGSVSTLKIQRTERGDSAVYLCASSLTEDSYEQYFGPGTRLTVT.

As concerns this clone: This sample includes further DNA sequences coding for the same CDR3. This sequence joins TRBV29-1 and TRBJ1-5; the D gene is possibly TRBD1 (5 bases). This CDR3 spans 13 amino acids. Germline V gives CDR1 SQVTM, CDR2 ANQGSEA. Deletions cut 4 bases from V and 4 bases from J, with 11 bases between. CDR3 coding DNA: TGCAGCGTTGCCTCTGGGGGGAATCAGCCCCAGCATTTT. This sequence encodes CSVASGGNQPQHF.

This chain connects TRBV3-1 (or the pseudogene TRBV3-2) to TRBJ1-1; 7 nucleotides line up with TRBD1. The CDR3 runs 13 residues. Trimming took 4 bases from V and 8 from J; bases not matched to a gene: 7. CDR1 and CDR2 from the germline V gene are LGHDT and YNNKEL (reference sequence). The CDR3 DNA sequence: TGTGCCAGCAGCCGACGGGACAGACGGGAAGCTTTCTTT. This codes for CASSRRDRREAFF.

The DNA of the CDR3 is TGCGCCAGCAGCCGAACCGGGGGTCAGGGTAATGAAAAACTGTTTTTT. Amino acid sequence: CASSRTGGQGNEKLFF. The chain joins TRBV4-1 to TRBJ1-4, with D tentatively TRBD1 (5 bases). Germline V CDR1 and CDR2: MGHRA, YSYEKL. V dropped 4 bases and J dropped 4 bases, with 16 bases sitting between them. This CDR3 spans 16 amino acids.

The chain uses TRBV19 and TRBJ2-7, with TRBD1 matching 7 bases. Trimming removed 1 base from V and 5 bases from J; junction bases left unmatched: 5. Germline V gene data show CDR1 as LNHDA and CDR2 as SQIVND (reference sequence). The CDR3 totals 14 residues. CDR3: CASSIAGTDNEQYF. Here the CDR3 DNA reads TGTGCCAGTAGTATAGCCGGGACAGATAACGAGCAGTACTTC.

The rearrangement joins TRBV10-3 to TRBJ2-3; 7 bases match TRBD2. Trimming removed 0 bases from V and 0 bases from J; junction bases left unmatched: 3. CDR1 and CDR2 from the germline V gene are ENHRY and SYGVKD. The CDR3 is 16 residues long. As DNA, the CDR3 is TGTGCCATCAGTGAGTCGATTAGCGGGAGCACAGATACGCAGTATTTT. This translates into CAISESISGSTDTQYF.

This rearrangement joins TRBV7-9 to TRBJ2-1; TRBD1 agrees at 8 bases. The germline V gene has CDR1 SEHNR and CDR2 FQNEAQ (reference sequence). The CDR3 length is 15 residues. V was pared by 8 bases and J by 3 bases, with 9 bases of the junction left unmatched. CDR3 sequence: CASLAGTGHYNEQFF. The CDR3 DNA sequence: TGTGCCAGCCTAGCCGGGACAGGACACTACAATGAGCAGTTCTTC.

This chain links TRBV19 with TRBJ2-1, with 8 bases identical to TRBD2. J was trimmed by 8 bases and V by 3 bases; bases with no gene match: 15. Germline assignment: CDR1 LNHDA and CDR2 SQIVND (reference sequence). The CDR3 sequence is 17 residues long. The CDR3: CASSMGSAGVRPYEQFF. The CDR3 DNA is TGTGCCAGTAGTATGGGCTCAGCGGGAGTCCGTCCCTATGAGCAGTTCTTC.

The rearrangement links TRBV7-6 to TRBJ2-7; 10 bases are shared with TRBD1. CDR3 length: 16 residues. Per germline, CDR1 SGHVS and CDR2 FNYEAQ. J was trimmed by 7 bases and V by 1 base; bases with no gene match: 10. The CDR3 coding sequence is TGTGCCAGCAGCTTAGGGAGGGGACAGGGGATTGAGGAGCAGTACTTC. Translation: CASSLGRGQGIEEQYF. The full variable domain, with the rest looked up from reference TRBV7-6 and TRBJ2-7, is GAGVSQSPRYKVTKRGQDVALRCDPISGHVSLYWYRQALGQGPEFLTYFNYEAQQDKSGLPNDRFSAERPEGSISTLTIQRTEQRDSAMYRCASSLGRGQGIEEQYFGPGTRLTVT.

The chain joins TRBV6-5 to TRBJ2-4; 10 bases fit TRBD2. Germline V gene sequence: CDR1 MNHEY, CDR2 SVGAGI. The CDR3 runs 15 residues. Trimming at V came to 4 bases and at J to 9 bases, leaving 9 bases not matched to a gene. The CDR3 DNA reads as TGTGCCAGCAGTTTTCAAAGCGGGAGGGGGGGCATTCAGTACTTC. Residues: CASSFQSGRGGIQYF.

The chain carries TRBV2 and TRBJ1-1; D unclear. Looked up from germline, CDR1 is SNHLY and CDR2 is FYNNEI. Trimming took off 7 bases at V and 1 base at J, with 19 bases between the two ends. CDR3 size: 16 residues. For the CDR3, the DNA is TGTGCCAGCAAGCCGGTGGAAGTACAGAAGAACACTGAAGCTTTCTTT. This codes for CASKPVEVQKNTEAFF. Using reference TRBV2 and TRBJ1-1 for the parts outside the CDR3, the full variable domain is EPEVTQTPSHQVTQMGQEVILRCVPISNHLYFYWYRQILGQKVEFLVSFYNNEISEKSEIFDDQFSVERPDGSNFTLKIRSTKLEDSAMYFCASKPVEVQKNTEAFFGQGTRLTVV.

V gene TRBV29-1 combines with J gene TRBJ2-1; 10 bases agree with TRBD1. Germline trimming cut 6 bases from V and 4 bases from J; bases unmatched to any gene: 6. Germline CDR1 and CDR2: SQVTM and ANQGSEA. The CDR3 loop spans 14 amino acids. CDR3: CSVAGTGAYNEQFF. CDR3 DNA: TGCAGCGTAGCCGGGACAGGGGCGTACAATGAGCAGTTCTTC.

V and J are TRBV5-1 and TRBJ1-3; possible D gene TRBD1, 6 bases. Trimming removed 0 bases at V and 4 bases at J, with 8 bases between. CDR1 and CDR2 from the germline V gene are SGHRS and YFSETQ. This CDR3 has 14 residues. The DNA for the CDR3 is TGCGCCAGCAGCTTGGCAGGGGCCGGAAACACCATATATTTT. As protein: CASSLAGAGNTIYF. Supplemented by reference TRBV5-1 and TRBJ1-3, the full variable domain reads KAGVTQTPRYLIKTRGQQVTLSCSPISGHRSVSWYQQTPGQGLQFLFEYFSETQRNKGNFPGRFSGRQFSNSRSEMNVSTLELGDSALYLCASSLAGAGNTIYFGEGSWLTVV.

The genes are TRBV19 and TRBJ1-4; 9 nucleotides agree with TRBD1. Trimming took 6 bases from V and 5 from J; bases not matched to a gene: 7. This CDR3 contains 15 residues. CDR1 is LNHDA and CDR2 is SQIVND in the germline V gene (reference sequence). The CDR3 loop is CASRSTGGPNEKLFF. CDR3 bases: TGTGCCAGTAGGTCTACAGGGGGCCCAAATGAAAAACTGTTTTTT. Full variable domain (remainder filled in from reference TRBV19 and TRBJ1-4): DGGITQSPKYLFRKEGQNVTLSCEQNLNHDAMYWYRQDPGQGLRLIYYSQIVNDFQKGDIAEGYSVSREKKESFPLTVTSAQKNPTAFYLCASRSTGGPNEKLFFGSGTQLSVL.